Listed below are T cell receptor beta chains from one sample, sequenced in a study of OX40 agonist ivuxolimab in advanced cancers. Method: immunoSEQ multiplex PCR; TCRdb's copy keeps in-frame clones and lacks some. Of about 78,000 clones listed, about 91% are singletons. The sequences come from CD4+ or CD8+ T cells sorted from blood, collected in a trial of the OX40 agonist ivuxolimab. The receptors here all came from an adult with an advanced solid tumor such as melanoma, head and neck, liver or kidney cancer. CDR3s include the opening cysteine and the closing phenylalanine or tryptophan. The order of the fields is D gene, clone size, J gene, V gene, CDR3 protein, CDR3 DNA. The D gene is left open where the match is weak. For some rows the clone size is stated as once, few or many, or as a class when expanded; others skip it.

d_gene: -
abundance: few
j_gene: TRBJ1-2
v_gene: TRBV6-5
CDR3aa: CASSYSRAGHFGYTF
CDR3nt: TGTGCCAGCAGTTACTCGAGGGCAGGGCATTTTGGCTACACCTTC

d_gene: -
abundance: -
j_gene: TRBJ1-5
v_gene: TRBV5-6
CDR3aa: CASSFSGVNQPQHF
CDR3nt: TGTGCCAGCAGCTTCTCGGGGGTCAATCAGCCCCAGCATTTT

d_gene: TRBD1
abundance: -
j_gene: TRBJ2-5
v_gene: TRBV5-6
CDR3aa: CASSIGGRTGETQYF
CDR3nt: TGTGCCAGCAGCATTGGGGGCAGGACAGGAGAGACCCAGTACTTC

d_gene: -
abundance: -
j_gene: TRBJ1-5
v_gene: TRBV6-4
CDR3aa: CASSESRGSQPQHF
CDR3nt: TGTGCCAGCAGTGAAAGCCGAGGGAGTCAGCCCCAGCATTTT

d_gene: TRBD2
abundance: once
j_gene: TRBJ2-5
v_gene: TRBV5-1
CDR3aa: CASSLTGGPETQYF
CDR3nt: TGCGCCAGCAGCTTGACGGGAGGGCCGGAGACCCAGTACTTC

d_gene: -
abundance: -
j_gene: TRBJ1-1
v_gene: TRBV6-1
CDR3aa: CASFVTQGRSTEAFF
CDR3nt: TGTGCCAGCTTTGTAACCCAGGGGCGCTCAACTGAAGCTTTCTTT

d_gene: -
abundance: -
j_gene: TRBJ1-1
v_gene: TRBV7-8
CDR3aa: CASSLVGENTEAFF
CDR3nt: TGTGCCAGCAGCTTAGTCGGAGAGAACACTGAAGCTTTCTTT

d_gene: -
abundance: -
j_gene: TRBJ1-2
v_gene: TRBV5-5
CDR3aa: CASSPGAGAGYGYTF
CDR3nt: TGTGCCAGCAGCCCGGGGGCAGGGGCGGGTTATGGCTACACCTTC

d_gene: -
abundance: -
j_gene: TRBJ1-3
v_gene: TRBV5-1
CDR3aa: CASSIQGPSSGNTIYF
CDR3nt: TGCGCCAGCAGCATTCAGGGGCCCAGCTCTGGAAACACCATATATTTT

d_gene: -
abundance: -
j_gene: TRBJ1-2
v_gene: TRBV14
CDR3aa: CASSQGTYGYTF
CDR3nt: TGTGCCAGCAGCCAAGGGACCTATGGCTACACCTTC

d_gene: -
abundance: -
j_gene: TRBJ2-7
v_gene: TRBV7-2
CDR3aa: CASSLYPGLSEQYF
CDR3nt: TGTGCCAGCAGCTTATACCCAGGTCTTAGCGAGCAGTACTTC

d_gene: -
abundance: -
j_gene: TRBJ2-4
v_gene: TRBV5-6
CDR3aa: CASSFRADIAKNIQYF
CDR3nt: TGTGCCAGCAGCTTTCGAGCGGATATAGCCAAAAACATTCAGTACTTC

d_gene: -
abundance: -
j_gene: TRBJ1-3
v_gene: TRBV11-1
CDR3aa: CASSLGGTGNTIYF
CDR3nt: TGTGCCAGCAGCCTGGGAGGGACTGGAAACACCATATATTTT

d_gene: TRBD2
abundance: once
j_gene: TRBJ2-3
v_gene: TRBV9
CDR3aa: CASSVGASGGFSDTQYF
CDR3nt: TGTGCCAGCAGCGTAGGAGCTAGCGGGGGGTTTTCAGATACGCAGTATTTT

d_gene: -
abundance: -
j_gene: TRBJ2-7
v_gene: TRBV30
CDR3aa: CAWSRSKGSFYEQYF
CDR3nt: TGTGCCTGGAGTCGTTCTAAGGGGAGTTTCTACGAGCAGTACTTC

d_gene: -
abundance: -
j_gene: TRBJ1-1
v_gene: TRBV28
CDR3aa: CASSYLTEAFF
CDR3nt: TGTGCCAGCAGTTACCTCACTGAAGCTTTCTTT

d_gene: -
abundance: once
j_gene: TRBJ1-2
v_gene: TRBV2
CDR3aa: CASSPNLGYGYTF
CDR3nt: TGTGCCAGCAGTCCTAACCTGGGTTATGGCTACACCTTC

d_gene: -
abundance: -
j_gene: TRBJ1-4
v_gene: TRBV9
CDR3aa: CASSVGEGIEKLFF
CDR3nt: TGTGCCAGCAGCGTGGGGGAAGGAATTGAAAAACTGTTTTTT

d_gene: TRBD1
abundance: -
j_gene: TRBJ2-4
v_gene: TRBV5-6
CDR3aa: CASSLVTGGTKNIQYF
CDR3nt: TGTGCCAGCAGCTTGGTGACAGGGGGAACCAAAAACATTCAGTACTTC

d_gene: -
abundance: -
j_gene: TRBJ1-2
v_gene: TRBV5-1
CDR3aa: CASSSLQSRVDGYTF
CDR3nt: TGCGCCAGCAGCTCCCTCCAAAGCCGGGTTGATGGCTACACCTTC

d_gene: -
abundance: once
j_gene: TRBJ2-7
v_gene: TRBV15
CDR3aa: CATSRDMSEIRYF
CDR3nt: TGTGCCACCAGCAGAGATATGAGTGAGATCCGGTACTTC

d_gene: -
abundance: -
j_gene: TRBJ1-1
v_gene: TRBV7-6
CDR3aa: CASSEPTGANTEAFF
CDR3nt: TGTGCCAGCAGCGAGCCCACCGGGGCCAACACTGAAGCTTTCTTT

d_gene: -
abundance: few
j_gene: TRBJ1-1
v_gene: TRBV28
CDR3aa: CASSSYEGMAFF
CDR3nt: TGTGCCAGCAGTTCCTATGAGGGAATGGCTTTCTTT

d_gene: TRBD2
abundance: -
j_gene: TRBJ2-7
v_gene: TRBV25-1
CDR3aa: CASSARGSGYEQYF
CDR3nt: TGTGCCAGCAGTGCCCGCGGGAGCGGGTACGAGCAGTACTTC

d_gene: -
abundance: -
j_gene: TRBJ1-5
v_gene: TRBV6-1
CDR3aa: CASRPRGISQPQHF
CDR3nt: TGTGCCAGCAGACCCCGGGGAATTAGTCAGCCCCAGCATTTT

d_gene: TRBD2
abundance: -
j_gene: TRBJ2-4
v_gene: TRBV7-2
CDR3aa: CASSFGLAGGENIQYF
CDR3nt: TGTGCCAGCAGCTTCGGACTAGCGGGAGGGGAAAACATTCAGTACTTC

d_gene: TRBD2
abundance: -
j_gene: TRBJ2-7
v_gene: TRBV11-2
CDR3aa: CASSLRAGYSYEQYF
CDR3nt: TGTGCCAGCAGCTTACGAGCGGGGTATTCCTACGAGCAGTACTTC

d_gene: TRBD1
abundance: -
j_gene: TRBJ1-5
v_gene: TRBV28
CDR3aa: CASSTPTGSVQPQHF
CDR3nt: TGTGCCAGCAGTACCCCGACAGGGAGTGTTCAGCCCCAGCATTTT

d_gene: TRBD1
abundance: -
j_gene: TRBJ2-7
v_gene: TRBV27
CDR3aa: CASSPWTGAYEQYF
CDR3nt: TGTGCCAGCAGTCCTTGGACAGGGGCCTACGAGCAGTACTTC

d_gene: -
abundance: -
j_gene: TRBJ2-2
v_gene: TRBV5-6
CDR3aa: CASSPTWGGELFF
CDR3nt: TGTGCCAGCAGCCCCACCTGGGGAGGGGAGCTGTTTTTT

d_gene: -
abundance: -
j_gene: TRBJ2-1
v_gene: TRBV12-5
CDR3aa: CASGLVLGSSDNEQFF
CDR3nt: TGTGCTAGTGGTTTGGTACTAGGGAGTTCGGACAATGAGCAGTTCTTC

d_gene: -
abundance: -
j_gene: TRBJ1-3
v_gene: TRBV6-6
CDR3aa: CASRLGGYSGNTIYF
CDR3nt: TGTGCCAGCAGACTCGGGGGCTACTCTGGAAACACCATATATTTT

d_gene: -
abundance: -
j_gene: TRBJ2-1
v_gene: TRBV29-1
CDR3aa: CSVVLSSGVNEQFF
CDR3nt: TGCAGCGTTGTTCTCTCCTCGGGTGTTAATGAGCAGTTCTTC

d_gene: -
abundance: -
j_gene: TRBJ1-1
v_gene: TRBV5-4
CDR3aa: CASSSQGEFTEAFF
CDR3nt: TGTGCCAGCAGCTCACAGGGAGAATTCACTGAAGCTTTCTTT

d_gene: -
abundance: -
j_gene: TRBJ2-3
v_gene: TRBV11-3
CDR3aa: CASSFGGRTDTQYF
CDR3nt: TGTGCCAGCAGCTTCGGCGGGCGCACAGATACGCAGTATTTT

d_gene: -
abundance: once
j_gene: TRBJ2-1
v_gene: TRBV7-8
CDR3aa: CASSLDLWRVYNEQFF
CDR3nt: TGTGCCAGCAGCTTAGATTTATGGAGGGTCTACAATGAGCAGTTCTTC

d_gene: TRBD1
abundance: -
j_gene: TRBJ1-1
v_gene: TRBV18
CDR3aa: CASSPVGQGIPLTEAFF
CDR3nt: TGTGCCAGCTCACCGGTGGGACAGGGTATTCCACTAACTGAAGCTTTCTTT

d_gene: -
abundance: -
j_gene: TRBJ1-1
v_gene: TRBV11-2
CDR3aa: CASSLWPDTEAFF
CDR3nt: TGTGCCAGCAGCTTATGGCCGGACACTGAAGCTTTCTTT

d_gene: -
abundance: -
j_gene: TRBJ1-2
v_gene: TRBV6-6
CDR3aa: CASSYSTGSLYGYTF
CDR3nt: TGTGCCAGCAGTTACTCGACCGGGAGTCTCTATGGCTACACCTTC

d_gene: TRBD1
abundance: -
j_gene: TRBJ1-2
v_gene: TRBV25-1
CDR3aa: CASSPRDRADYGYTF
CDR3nt: TGTGCCAGCAGTCCCCGGGACAGGGCGGACTATGGCTACACCTTC